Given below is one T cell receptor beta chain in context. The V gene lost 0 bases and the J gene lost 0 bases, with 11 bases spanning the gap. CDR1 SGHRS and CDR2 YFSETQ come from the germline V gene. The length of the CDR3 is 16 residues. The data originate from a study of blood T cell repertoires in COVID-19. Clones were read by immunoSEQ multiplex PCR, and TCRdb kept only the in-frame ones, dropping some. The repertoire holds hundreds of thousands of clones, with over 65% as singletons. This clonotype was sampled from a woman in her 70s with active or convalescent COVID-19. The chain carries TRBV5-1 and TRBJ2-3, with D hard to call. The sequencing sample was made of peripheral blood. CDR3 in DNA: TGCGCCAGCAGCTTGGGTGCTTCCTATAGCACAGATACGCAGTATTTT. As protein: CASSLGASYSTDTQYF.